The sequence of this T cell receptor beta chain was determined in a study of T cells in Graves' hyperthyroidism and ophthalmopathy. Points from the study as a whole: Model predictions of ophthalmopathy came a median around 7.1 months before onset.

The germline V and J ends were trimmed by 1 base and 10 bases, with 14 bases remaining between them. CDR3 length equals 14 residues. Germline CDR1 SNHLY, CDR2 FYNNEI. TCR beta CDR3 sequences were amplified from RNA transcripts. The HTBI primer set drove a first-round RT-PCR of the TCR CDR3. TCRdb recomputed calls from the multiplex PCR reads with MiXCR, one row per CDR3 protein. The table has approximately 640,000 distinct CDR3 sequences, under 20% seen once. Patients aged 18 to 65 had newly diagnosed hyperthyroidism of under 2 months' duration. Uncontrolled infection, other autoimmune disease, pregnancy or lactation excluded patients. Diagnosis relied on clinical symptoms, serum thyroxine and TRAb, thyroid ultrasound and orbital computed tomography. The sample holds many counts of this clonotype. The antigen is not known.

The TCR was taken from a woman younger than 45 with Graves' hyperthyroidism. The genes are TRBV2 and TRBJ2-1; TRBD2 is a possible D gene (6 bases). Sequenced sample: blood. The CDR3 DNA follows: TGTGCCAGCAGTGAAGGGACTATGGGAGAGGAGCAGTTCTTC. This sequence encodes CASSEGTMGEEQFF.